This T cell receptor beta chain was profiled in a study of T cells in localized non-small cell lung cancer. Study findings and constraints: Higher blood T cell density went with longer overall survival. Across samples, adjacent lung featured a median roughly 62 of the top 100 tumor clones. There was higher T cell clonality in uninvolved adjacent lung than in tumor, and it was highest there.

Measured with immunoSEQ multiplex PCR; TCRdb has only the in-frame clones, and not every one. Here the sample spans about 4,400 clones, around 21% being singletons. Trimming took 10 bases from V and 4 from J; bases not matched to a gene: 4. This CDR3 has 13 amino acids. CDR1 is MNHGY and CDR2 is SAAAGT in the germline V gene. Turning to this clone: The antigen is undetermined.

The receptor was isolated from a female donor aged 60 or older with stage I lung adenocarcinoma. The input for sequencing was lung tumor tissue, taken before any cancer treatment. The chain employs TRBV6-8 and TRBJ2-1, with 10 bases fitting TRBD2. The chain's CDR3 is CATGTSAYNEQFF. CDR3 nucleotide sequence: TGTGCCACAGGGACTAGCGCTTACAATGAGCAGTTCTTC.